The clone carrying this T cell receptor beta chain was seen more than once but under ten times. No antigen is known for it. TCRdb redid the calling of the reads with MiXCR, one entry per CDR3 protein. The sample includes approximately 500,000 distinct CDR3 sequences, around 27% of them seen just once. The data belong to a study of T cell repertoires in cytomegalovirus infection. Study-wide results and limits: Cumulative frequency (of public TCR beta family members) identified carriers of CMV plus the relevant HLA.

CDR1 and CDR2 (germline): SGHAT, FQNNGV. This CDR3 has 16 amino acids. The junction had 9 bases not matched to a gene; V was cut back by 5 bases and J by 4 bases. This chain links TRBV11-2 with TRBJ2-1; TRBD2 matches 9 bases. Material: PBMCs. This TCR was recovered from a human donor in good health (CMV status not recorded). Some clones in this sample may be carry-over from other donors' samples. DNA of the CDR3: TGTGCCAGCAGCAGAAAGGGCGGGAGGGATTACAATGAGCAGTTCTTC. Protein product: CASSRKGGRDYNEQFF. Based on the CDR3 plus reference TRBV11-2 and TRBJ2-1, the full variable domain is EAGVAQSPRYKIIEKRQSVAFWCNPISGHATLYWYQQILGQGPKLLIQFQNNGVVDDSQLPKDRFSAERLKGVDSTLKIQPAKLEDSAVYLCASSRKGGRDYNEQFFGPGTRLTVL.